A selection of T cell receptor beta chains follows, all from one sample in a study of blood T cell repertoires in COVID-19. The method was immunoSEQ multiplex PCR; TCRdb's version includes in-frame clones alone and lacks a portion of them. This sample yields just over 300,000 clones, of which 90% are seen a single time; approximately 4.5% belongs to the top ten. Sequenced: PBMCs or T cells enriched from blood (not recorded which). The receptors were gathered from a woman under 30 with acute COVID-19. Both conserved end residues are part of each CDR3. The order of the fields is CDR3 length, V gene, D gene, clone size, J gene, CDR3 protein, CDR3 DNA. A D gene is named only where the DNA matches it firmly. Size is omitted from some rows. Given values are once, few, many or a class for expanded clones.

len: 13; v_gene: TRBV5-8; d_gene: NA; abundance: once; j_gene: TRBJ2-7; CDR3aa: CASSFYSAYEQYF; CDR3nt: TGTGCCAGCAGCTTCTACAGTGCGTACGAGCAGTACTTC
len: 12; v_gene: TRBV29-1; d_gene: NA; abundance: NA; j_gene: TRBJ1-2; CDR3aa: CSVDVRADGYTF; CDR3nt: TGCAGCGTTGATGTCAGGGCAGATGGCTACACCTTC
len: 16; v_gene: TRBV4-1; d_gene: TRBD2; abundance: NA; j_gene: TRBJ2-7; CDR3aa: CASSQDWLAGVGEQYF; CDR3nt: TGCGCCAGCAGCCAAGATTGGCTAGCGGGAGTGGGCGAGCAGTACTTC
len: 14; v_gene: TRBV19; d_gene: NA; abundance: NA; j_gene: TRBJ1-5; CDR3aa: CASSQTEVNQPQHF; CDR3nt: TGTGCCAGTAGCCAAACCGAGGTGAATCAGCCCCAGCATTTT
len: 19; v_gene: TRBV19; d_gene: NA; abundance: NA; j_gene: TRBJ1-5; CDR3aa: CASTEFGQSMRNGNQPQHF; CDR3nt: TGTGCCAGTACCGAGTTCGGACAGTCTATGAGGAATGGCAATCAGCCCCAGCATTTT
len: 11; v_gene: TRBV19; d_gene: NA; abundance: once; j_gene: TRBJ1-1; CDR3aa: CASSRYTEAFF; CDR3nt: TGTGCCAGTAGTCGGTACACTGAAGCTTTCTTT
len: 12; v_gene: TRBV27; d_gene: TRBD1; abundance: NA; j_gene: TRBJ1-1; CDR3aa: CASSQQGMVAFF; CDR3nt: TGTGCCAGCAGTCAACAGGGGATGGTAGCTTTCTTT
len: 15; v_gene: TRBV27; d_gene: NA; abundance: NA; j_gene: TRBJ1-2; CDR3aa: CASSFNRQVEGGYTF; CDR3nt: TGTGCCAGCAGTTTCAACAGGCAAGTGGAAGGTGGCTACACCTTC
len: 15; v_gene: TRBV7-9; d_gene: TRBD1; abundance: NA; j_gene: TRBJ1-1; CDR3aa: CASSPRTTGRTEAFF; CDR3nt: TGTGCCAGCAGTCCCCGAACGACAGGGCGGACTGAAGCTTTCTTT
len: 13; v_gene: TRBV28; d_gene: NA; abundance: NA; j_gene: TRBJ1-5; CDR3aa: CASNQGSDQPQHF; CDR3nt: TGTGCCAGCAATCAGGGATCCGATCAGCCCCAGCATTTT
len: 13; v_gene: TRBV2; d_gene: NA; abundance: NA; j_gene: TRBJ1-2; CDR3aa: CASSDQERAGYTF; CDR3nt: TGTGCCAGCAGTGATCAGGAGCGGGCAGGCTACACCTTC
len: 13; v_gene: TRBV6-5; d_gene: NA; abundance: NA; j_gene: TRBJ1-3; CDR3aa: CASSYRWGDTIYF; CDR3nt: TGTGCCAGCAGTTATCGTTGGGGGGACACCATATATTTT
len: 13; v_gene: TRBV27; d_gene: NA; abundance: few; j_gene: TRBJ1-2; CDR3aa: CASGRFGGDGYTF; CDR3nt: TGTGCCAGCGGTCGATTCGGGGGGGATGGCTACACCTTC
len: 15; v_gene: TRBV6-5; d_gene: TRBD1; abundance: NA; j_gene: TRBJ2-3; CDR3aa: CASRRDSPSTDTQYF; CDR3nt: TGTGCCAGCAGAAGGGACAGCCCTTCCACAGATACGCAGTATTTT
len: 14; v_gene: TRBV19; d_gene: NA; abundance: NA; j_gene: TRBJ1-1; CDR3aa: CASSMLTGRPEAFF; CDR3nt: TGTGCCAGTAGTATGCTCACAGGGAGACCCGAAGCTTTCTTT
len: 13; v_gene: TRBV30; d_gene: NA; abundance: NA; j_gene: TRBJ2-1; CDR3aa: CAWNQGLANEQFF; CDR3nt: TGTGCCTGGAACCAGGGGTTAGCCAATGAGCAGTTCTTC
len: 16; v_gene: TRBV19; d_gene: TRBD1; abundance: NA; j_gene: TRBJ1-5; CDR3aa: CASGGPGQGAGQPQHF; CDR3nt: TGTGCCAGTGGGGGACCGGGACAGGGGGCGGGTCAGCCCCAGCATTTT
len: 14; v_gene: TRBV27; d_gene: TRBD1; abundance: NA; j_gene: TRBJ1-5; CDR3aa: CASSLLQGVQPQHF; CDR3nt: TGTGCCAGCAGTTTATTACAGGGGGTTCAGCCCCAGCATTTT
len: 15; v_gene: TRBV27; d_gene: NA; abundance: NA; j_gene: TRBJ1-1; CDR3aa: CASSPVPGGATEAFF; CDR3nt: TGTGCCAGCAGTCCCGTCCCTGGTGGGGCCACTGAAGCTTTCTTT
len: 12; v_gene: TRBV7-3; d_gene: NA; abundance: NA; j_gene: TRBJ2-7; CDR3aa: CASSSQGGPQYF; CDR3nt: TGTGCCAGCAGCTCACAGGGGGGGCCTCAGTACTTC
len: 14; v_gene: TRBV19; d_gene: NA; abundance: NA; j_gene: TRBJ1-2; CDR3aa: CASSAEGYNYGYTF; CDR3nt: TGTGCCAGTAGTGCCGAGGGCTATAACTATGGCTACACCTTC
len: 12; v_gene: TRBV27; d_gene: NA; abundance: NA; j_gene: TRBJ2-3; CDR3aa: CASREVTDTQYF; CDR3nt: TGTGCCAGCCGAGAAGTCACAGATACGCAGTATTTT
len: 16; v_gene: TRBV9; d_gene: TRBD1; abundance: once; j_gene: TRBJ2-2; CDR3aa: CASSEGTGTSTGELFF; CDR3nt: TGTGCCAGCAGCGAAGGGACAGGGACGAGCACCGGGGAGCTGTTTTTT
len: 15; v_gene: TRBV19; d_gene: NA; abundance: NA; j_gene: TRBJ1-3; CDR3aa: CASSIGRGDGNTIYF; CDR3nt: TGTGCCAGTAGTATAGGTCGGGGAGATGGAAACACCATATATTTT
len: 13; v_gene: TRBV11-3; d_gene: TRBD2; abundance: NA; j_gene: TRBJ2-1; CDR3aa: CASSSPGGLEQFF; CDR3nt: TGTGCCAGCAGCTCCCCGGGGGGACTCGAGCAGTTCTTC
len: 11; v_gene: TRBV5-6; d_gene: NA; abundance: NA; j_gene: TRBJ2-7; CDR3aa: CASSKINEQYF; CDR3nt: TGTGCCAGCAGCAAAATCAACGAGCAGTACTTC
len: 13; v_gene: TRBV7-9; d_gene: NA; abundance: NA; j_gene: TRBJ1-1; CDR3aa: CASSFDSNTEAFF; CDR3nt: TGTGCCAGCAGCTTTGACTCGAACACTGAAGCTTTCTTT
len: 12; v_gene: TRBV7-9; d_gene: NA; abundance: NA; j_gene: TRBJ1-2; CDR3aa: CASSPDTTGYTF; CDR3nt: TGTGCCAGCAGCCCGGACACAACGGGCTACACCTTC
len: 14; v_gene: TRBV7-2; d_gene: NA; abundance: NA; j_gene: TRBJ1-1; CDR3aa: CASSLRQMNTEAFF; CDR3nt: TGTGCCAGCAGCCTAAGACAGATGAACACTGAAGCTTTCTTT
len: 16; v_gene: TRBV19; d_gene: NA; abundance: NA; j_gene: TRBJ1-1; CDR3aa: CASSMGGSGYNTEAFF; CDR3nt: TGTGCCAGTAGTATGGGAGGCTCGGGGTATAACACTGAAGCTTTCTTT
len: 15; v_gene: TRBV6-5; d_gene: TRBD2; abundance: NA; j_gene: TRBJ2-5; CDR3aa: CASSKGLAGAETQYF; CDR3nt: TGTGCCAGCAGTAAGGGACTAGCGGGAGCAGAGACCCAGTACTTC
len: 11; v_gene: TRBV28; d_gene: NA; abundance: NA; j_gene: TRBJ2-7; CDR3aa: CASSLAREQYF; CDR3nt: TGTGCCAGCAGTTTGGCCAGGGAGCAGTACTTC
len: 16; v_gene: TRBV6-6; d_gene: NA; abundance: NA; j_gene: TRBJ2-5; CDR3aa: CASSASPGSPQETQYF; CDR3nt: TGTGCCAGCAGTGCATCACCCGGGTCTCCCCAAGAGACCCAGTACTTC
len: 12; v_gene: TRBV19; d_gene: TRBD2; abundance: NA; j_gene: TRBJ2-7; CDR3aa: CASSTGLNEQYF; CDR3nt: TGTGCCAGTAGTACGGGACTAAACGAGCAGTACTTC
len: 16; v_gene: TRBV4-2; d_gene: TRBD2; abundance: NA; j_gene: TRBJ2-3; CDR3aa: CASSLRVAGGRDTQYF; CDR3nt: TGTGCCAGCAGCCTCAGGGTAGCGGGAGGTAGGGATACGCAGTATTTT
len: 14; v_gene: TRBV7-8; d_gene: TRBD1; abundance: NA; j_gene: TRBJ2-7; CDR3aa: CASSLVQGAYEQYF; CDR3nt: TGTGCCAGCAGCTTAGTTCAGGGGGCCTACGAGCAGTACTTC
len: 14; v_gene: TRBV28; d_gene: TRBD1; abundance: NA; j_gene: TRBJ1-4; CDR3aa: CASSAGTVNEKLFF; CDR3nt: TGTGCCAGCAGCGCCGGGACAGTTAATGAAAAACTGTTTTTT
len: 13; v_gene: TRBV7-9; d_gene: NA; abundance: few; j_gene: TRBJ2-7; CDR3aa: CASSSGPRGEQYF; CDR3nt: TGTGCCAGCAGCTCCGGGCCGCGGGGCGAGCAGTACTTC
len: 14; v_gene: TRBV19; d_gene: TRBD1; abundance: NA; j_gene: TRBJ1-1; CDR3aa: CASNQDREGTEAFF; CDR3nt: TGTGCCAGTAATCAGGACAGGGAGGGCACTGAAGCTTTCTTT
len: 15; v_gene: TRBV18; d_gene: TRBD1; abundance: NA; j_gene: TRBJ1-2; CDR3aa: CASSPGQGDNYGYTF; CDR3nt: TGTGCCAGCTCACCTGGACAGGGAGATAACTATGGCTACACCTTC
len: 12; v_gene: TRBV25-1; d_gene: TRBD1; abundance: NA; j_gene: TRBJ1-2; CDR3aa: CASSLWDSGYTF; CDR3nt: TGTGCCAGCAGCCTGTGGGACAGTGGCTACACCTTC
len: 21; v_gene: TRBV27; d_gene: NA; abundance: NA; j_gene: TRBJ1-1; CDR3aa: CASSLLVLRGQSPGGNTEAFF; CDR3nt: TGTGCCAGCAGTTTATTAGTGCTAAGAGGACAGAGCCCGGGGGGGAACACTGAAGCTTTCTTT
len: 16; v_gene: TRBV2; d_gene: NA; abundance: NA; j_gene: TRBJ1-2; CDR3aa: CASQGVNMGNYYGYTF; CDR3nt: TGTGCCAGCCAAGGGGTTAATATGGGGAACTACTATGGCTACACCTTC
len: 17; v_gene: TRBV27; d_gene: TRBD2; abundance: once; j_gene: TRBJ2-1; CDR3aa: CASRTNLGGSSYNEQFF; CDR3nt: TGTGCCAGCAGAACCAACCTCGGGGGGAGCTCCTACAATGAGCAGTTCTTC
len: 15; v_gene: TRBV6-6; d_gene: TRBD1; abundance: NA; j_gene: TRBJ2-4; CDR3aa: CASSTTGATKNIQYF; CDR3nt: TGTGCCAGCAGCACGACAGGGGCCACGAAAAACATTCAGTACTTC
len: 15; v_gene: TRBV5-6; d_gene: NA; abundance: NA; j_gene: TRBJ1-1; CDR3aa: CASSPRQRMNTEAFF; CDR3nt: TGTGCCAGCAGCCCTAGACAGAGGATGAACACTGAAGCTTTCTTT
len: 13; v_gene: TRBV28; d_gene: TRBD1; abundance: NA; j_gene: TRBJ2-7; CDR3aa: CASSPDRRYEQYF; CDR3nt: TGTGCCAGCAGTCCGGACAGGCGCTACGAGCAGTACTTC
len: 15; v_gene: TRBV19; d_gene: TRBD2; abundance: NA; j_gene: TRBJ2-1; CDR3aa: CASAPGLASYNEQFF; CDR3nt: TGTGCCAGTGCCCCGGGACTAGCATCCTACAATGAGCAGTTCTTC
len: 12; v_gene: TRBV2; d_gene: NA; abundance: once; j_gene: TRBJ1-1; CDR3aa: CASSGNSPEAFF; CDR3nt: TGTGCCAGCAGTGGAAACAGCCCCGAAGCTTTCTTT
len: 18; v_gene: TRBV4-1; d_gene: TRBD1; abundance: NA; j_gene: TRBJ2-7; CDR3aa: CASSPHDLTGTGTYEQYF; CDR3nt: TGCGCCAGCAGCCCACACGATCTTACCGGGACAGGAACCTACGAGCAGTACTTC
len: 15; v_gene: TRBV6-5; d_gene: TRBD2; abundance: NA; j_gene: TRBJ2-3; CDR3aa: CASRTLAGGPDTQYF; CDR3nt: TGTGCCAGCAGGACTCTAGCGGGAGGACCAGATACGCAGTATTTT
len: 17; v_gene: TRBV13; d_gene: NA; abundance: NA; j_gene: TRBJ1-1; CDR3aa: CASSSRGKVEVNTEAFF; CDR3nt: TGTGCCAGCAGCTCGAGGGGGAAGGTAGAGGTGAACACTGAAGCTTTCTTT
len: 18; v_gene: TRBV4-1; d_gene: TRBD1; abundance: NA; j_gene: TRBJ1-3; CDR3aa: CASSPAPDRTVSGNTIYF; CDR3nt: TGCGCCAGCAGCCCCGCGCCGGACAGGACCGTCTCTGGAAACACCATATATTTT
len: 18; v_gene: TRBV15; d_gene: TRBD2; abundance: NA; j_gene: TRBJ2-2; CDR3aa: CATSTGLAGVANTGELFF; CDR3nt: TGTGCCACCAGCACGGGACTAGCGGGAGTCGCGAACACCGGGGAGCTGTTTTTT
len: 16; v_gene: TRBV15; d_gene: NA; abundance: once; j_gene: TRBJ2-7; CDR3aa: CATSRDPSARSYEQYF; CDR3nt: TGTGCCACCAGCAGAGATCCCAGCGCGAGGTCTTACGAGCAGTACTTC
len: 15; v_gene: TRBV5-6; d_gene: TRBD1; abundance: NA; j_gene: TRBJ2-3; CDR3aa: CASSSGDRGLGTQYF; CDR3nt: TGTGCCAGCAGCTCCGGGGACAGGGGGCTGGGTACGCAGTATTTT
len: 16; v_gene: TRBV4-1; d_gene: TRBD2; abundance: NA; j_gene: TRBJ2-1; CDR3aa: CASSQDFLAGDNEQFF; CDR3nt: TGCGCCAGCAGCCAAGATTTTTTAGCGGGAGACAATGAGCAGTTCTTC